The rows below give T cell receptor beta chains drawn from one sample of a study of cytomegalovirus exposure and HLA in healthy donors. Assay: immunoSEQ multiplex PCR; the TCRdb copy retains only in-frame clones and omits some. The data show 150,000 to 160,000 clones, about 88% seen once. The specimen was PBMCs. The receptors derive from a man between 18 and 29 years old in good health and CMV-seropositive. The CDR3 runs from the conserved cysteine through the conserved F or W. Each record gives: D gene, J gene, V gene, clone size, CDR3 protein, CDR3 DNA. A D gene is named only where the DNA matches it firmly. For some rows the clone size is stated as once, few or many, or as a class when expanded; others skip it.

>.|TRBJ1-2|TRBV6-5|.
CASSSEGPYGYTF
TGTGCCAGCAGTTCGGAGGGACCATATGGCTACACCTTC
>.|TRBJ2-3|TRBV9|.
CASSPLRLSTDTQYF
TGTGCCAGCAGCCCCTTGAGATTGAGCACAGATACGCAGTATTTT
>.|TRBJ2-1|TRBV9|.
CASSRGSDSSYNEQFF
TGTGCCAGCAGCCGAGGGTCCGACTCCTCCTACAATGAGCAGTTCTTC
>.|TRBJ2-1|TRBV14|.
CASSPLSGMSSYNEQFF
TGTGCCAGCAGCCCCCTTTCGGGTATGAGCTCCTACAATGAGCAGTTCTTC
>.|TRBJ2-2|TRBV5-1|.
CASSLGAQGFPGELFF
TGCGCCAGCAGCTTGGGGGCCCAGGGTTTTCCCGGGGAGCTGTTTTTT
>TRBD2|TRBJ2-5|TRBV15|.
CATSPGLAGGETQYF
TGTGCCACCAGCCCGGGACTAGCGGGAGGGGAGACCCAGTACTTC
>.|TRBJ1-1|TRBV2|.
CASRGIMTNTEAFF
TGTGCCAGCAGGGGCATTATGACGAACACTGAAGCTTTCTTT
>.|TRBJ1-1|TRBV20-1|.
CKAQGNTEAFF
TGCAAAGCACAGGGAAACACTGAAGCTTTCTTT
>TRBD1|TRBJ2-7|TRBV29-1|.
CSVDRGGSYEQYF
TGCAGCGTCGACAGGGGGGGCTCCTACGAGCAGTACTTC
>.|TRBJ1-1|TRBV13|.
CASSSPHINTEAFF
TGTGCCAGCAGCTCCCCACATATAAACACTGAAGCTTTCTTT
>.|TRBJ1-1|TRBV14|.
CASSQRLEGAEAFF
TGTGCCAGCAGTCAGAGGCTTGAGGGGGCTGAAGCTTTCTTT
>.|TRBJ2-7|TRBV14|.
CASSQAPGVRRVRTLPYEQYF
TGTGCCAGCAGCCAAGCCCCCGGTGTCAGGCGCGTCAGAACCCTACCCTACGAGCAGTACTTC
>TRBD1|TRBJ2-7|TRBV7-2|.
CASSFGTGRYEQYF
TGTGCCAGCAGCTTTGGGACAGGGAGATACGAGCAGTACTTC
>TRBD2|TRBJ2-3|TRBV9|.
CASSSEGLPSTDTQYF
TGTGCCAGCAGCTCCGAGGGACTACCTAGCACAGATACGCAGTATTTT
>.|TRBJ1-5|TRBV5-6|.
CASSLGGGSSNQPQHF
TGTGCCAGCAGCTTGGGTGGGGGCAGCAGCAATCAGCCCCAGCATTTT
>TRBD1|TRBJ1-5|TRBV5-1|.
CASSSGQGGHQPQHF
TGCGCCAGCAGCTCAGGACAGGGCGGCCATCAGCCCCAGCATTTT
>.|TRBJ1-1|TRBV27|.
CASWDLRRGTEAFF
TGTGCCAGCTGGGACCTCCGGAGGGGCACTGAAGCTTTCTTT
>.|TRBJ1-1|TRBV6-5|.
CASSSPEGALGTEAFF
TGTGCCAGCAGTTCCCCGGAGGGAGCCTTGGGCACTGAAGCTTTCTTT
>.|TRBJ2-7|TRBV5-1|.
CASSLGGTGAVEQYF
TGCGCCAGCAGCTTGGGTGGGACTGGGGCCGTCGAGCAGTACTTC
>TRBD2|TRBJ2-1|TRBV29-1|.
CSVAPAGLAEGYNEQFF
TGCAGCGTTGCCCCAGCGGGACTAGCGGAGGGGTACAATGAGCAGTTCTTC
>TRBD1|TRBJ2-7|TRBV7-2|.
CASSPQGQGGYEQYF
TGTGCCAGCAGCCCCCAGGGACAGGGAGGATACGAGCAGTACTTC
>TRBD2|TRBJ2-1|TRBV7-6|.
CASSLLAEIYNEQFF
TGTGCCAGCAGCTTACTAGCGGAAATCTACAATGAGCAGTTCTTC
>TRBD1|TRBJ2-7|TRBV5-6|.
CASSLDRGASYEQYF
TGTGCCAGCAGCTTGGACAGGGGGGCGTCCTACGAGCAGTACTTC
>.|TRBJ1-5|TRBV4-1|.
CASSQDVAAGQPQHF
TGCGCCAGCAGCCAAGATGTGGCGGCCGGACAGCCCCAGCATTTT
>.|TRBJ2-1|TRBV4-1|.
CASSLTRERRDEQFF
TGCGCCAGCAGCCTCACTCGGGAGAGGAGAGATGAGCAGTTCTTC
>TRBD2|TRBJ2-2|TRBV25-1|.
CASSELSGTTGELFF
TGTGCCAGCAGTGAACTAAGCGGGACGACCGGGGAGCTGTTTTTT
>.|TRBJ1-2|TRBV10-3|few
CAISESTSGYTF
TGTGCCATCAGTGAGTCGACAAGTGGCTACACCTTC
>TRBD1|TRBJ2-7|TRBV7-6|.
CASSLGTGGFYEQYF
TGTGCCAGCAGCTTAGGGACAGGGGGCTTCTACGAGCAGTACTTC
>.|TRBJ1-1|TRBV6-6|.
CATKRSAEAFF
TGTGCCACCAAACGAAGCGCTGAAGCTTTCTTT
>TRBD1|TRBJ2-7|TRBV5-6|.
CASSYGQGGEQYF
TGTGCCAGCAGCTACGGACAGGGCGGCGAGCAGTACTTC
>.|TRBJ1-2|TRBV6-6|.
CASAGGRRDRNYGYTF
TGTGCCAGCGCCGGGGGACGGAGGGATCGTAACTATGGCTACACCTTC
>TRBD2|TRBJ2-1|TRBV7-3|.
CASSLIDIGGSHEQFF
TGTGCCAGCAGCTTAATTGACATCGGCGGGAGTCATGAGCAGTTCTTC